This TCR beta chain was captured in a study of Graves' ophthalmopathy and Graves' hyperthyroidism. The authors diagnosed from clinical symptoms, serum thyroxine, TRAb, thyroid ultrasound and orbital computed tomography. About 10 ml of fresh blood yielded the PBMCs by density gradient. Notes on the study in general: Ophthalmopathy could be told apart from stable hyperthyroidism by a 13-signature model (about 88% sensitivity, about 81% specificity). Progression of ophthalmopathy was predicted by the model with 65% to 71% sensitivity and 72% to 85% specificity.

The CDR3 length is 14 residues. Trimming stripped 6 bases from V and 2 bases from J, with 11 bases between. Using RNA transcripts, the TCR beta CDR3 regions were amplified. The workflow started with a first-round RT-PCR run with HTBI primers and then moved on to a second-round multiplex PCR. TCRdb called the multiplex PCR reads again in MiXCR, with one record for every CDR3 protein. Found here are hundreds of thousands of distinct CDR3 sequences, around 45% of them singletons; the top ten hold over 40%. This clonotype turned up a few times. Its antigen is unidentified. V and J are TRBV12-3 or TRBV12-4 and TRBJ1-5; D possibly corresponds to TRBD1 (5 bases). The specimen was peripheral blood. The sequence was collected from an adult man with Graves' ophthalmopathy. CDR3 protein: CASRGGEGNQPQHF. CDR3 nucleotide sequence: TGTGCCAGCAGGGGGGGTGAGGGCAATCAGCCCCAGCATTTT.